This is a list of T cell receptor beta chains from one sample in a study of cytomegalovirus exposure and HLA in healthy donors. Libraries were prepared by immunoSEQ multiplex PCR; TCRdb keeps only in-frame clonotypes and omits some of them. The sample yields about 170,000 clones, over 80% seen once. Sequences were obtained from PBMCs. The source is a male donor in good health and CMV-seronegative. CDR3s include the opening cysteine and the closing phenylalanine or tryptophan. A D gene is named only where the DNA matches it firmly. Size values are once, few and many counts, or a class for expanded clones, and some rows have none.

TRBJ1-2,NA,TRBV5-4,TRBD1,TGTGCCAGCAGCCGACGACAGGGCAGGACGGCGGATGGCTACACCTTC,CASSRRQGRTADGYTF
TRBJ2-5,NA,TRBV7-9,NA,TGTGCCAGCAGCTCCTTAAGGGGGGGGAAGGAAGAGACCCAGTACTTC,CASSSLRGGKEETQYF
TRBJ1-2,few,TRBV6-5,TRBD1,TGTGCCAGCAGGGGACAGGCTGGCTATGGCTACACCTTC,CASRGQAGYGYTF
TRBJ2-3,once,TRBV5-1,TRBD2,TGCGCCAGCAGCCAGGTGGGGACTAGCGTATTCGGTACAGATACGCAGTATTTT,CASSQVGTSVFGTDTQYF
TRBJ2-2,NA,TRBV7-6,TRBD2,TGTGCCAGCAGCCTAGGGGCCGGGACTAGTAGTACCGGGGAGCTGTTTTTT,CASSLGAGTSSTGELFF
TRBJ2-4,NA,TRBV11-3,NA,TGTGCCAGCAACCAGGGTCTAGCCAAAAACATTCAGTACTTC,CASNQGLAKNIQYF
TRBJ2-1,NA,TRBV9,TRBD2,TGTGCCAGCAGCCCCCTAGCGGGGTATTACAATGAGCAGTTCTTC,CASSPLAGYYNEQFF
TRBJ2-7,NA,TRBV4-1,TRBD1,TGCGCCAGCAGCCAACCGGGACAGGGAAGTCGGGAGCAGTACTTC,CASSQPGQGSREQYF
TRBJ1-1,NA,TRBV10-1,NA,TGCGCCACCCGGTCACTGGGAGATTTGAACACTGAAGCTTTCTTT,CATRSLGDLNTEAFF
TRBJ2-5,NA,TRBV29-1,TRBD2,TGCAGCGTTGGGCAGACTAGCGGGGGATCAGAGACCCAGTACTTC,CSVGQTSGGSETQYF
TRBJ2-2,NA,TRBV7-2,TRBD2,TGTGCCAGCAGCCCGGGACTAGTGGCCGGGGAGCTGTTTTTT,CASSPGLVAGELFF
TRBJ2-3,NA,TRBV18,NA,TGTGCCAGCTCAGCAAACACCATTGAGCAGTATTTT,CASSANTIEQYF
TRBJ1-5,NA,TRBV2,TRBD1,TGTGCCAGCAGCGCCGACAGGGACTCGAGTCAGCCCCAGCATTTT,CASSADRDSSQPQHF
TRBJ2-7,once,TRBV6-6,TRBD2,TGTGCCAGCAAGCGGGGATCCTACGAGCAGTACTTC,CASKRGSYEQYF
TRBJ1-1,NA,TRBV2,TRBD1,TGTGCCAGCAGGGCTACAGGGGGCACTGAAGCTTTCTTT,CASRATGGTEAFF
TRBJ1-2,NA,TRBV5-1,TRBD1,TGCGCCAGCAGCGGAGACAGGGACGGTGGCTACACCTTC,CASSGDRDGGYTF
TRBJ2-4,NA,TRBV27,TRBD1,TGTGCCAGCAGCCCCGGGACAGGGAGGGACATTCAGTACTTC,CASSPGTGRDIQYF
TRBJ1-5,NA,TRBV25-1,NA,TGTGCCAGCCGGGCAGGGGATCAGCCCCAGCATTTT,CASRAGDQPQHF
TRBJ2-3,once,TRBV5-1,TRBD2,TGCGCCAGCAGCCCCCCGGGCGGGGGGGCCATAGATACGCAGTATTTT,CASSPPGGGAIDTQYF
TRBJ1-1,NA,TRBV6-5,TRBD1,TGTGCCAGCAGCCCCGCCGGGACAGTCAGTGAAGCTTTCTTT,CASSPAGTVSEAFF